The present T cell receptor (beta chain) was sequenced within a study of cytomegalovirus exposure and HLA in healthy donors. With regard to this clone: No antigen is known for it.

All the people who gave samples were healthy bone marrow donors. Trimming shortened V by 1 base and J by 4 bases, and 8 bases separated the two germline ends. Germline CDR1 reads SNHLY; CDR2 reads FYNNEI. The CDR3 loop spans 13 amino acids. PCR involved 60 Vbeta and 13 Jbeta primers. In the source study's methods: About 9.9 million shared chains were among about 80 million unique TCR beta chains counted in a later analysis. Clones were read by immunoSEQ multiplex PCR, and TCRdb kept only the in-frame ones, dropping some. The DNA was the basis for D and trimming; V, J and clone size are from that table. The sample lists under 200,000 clones; 86% were seen once. Study results and limitations: Cytomegalovirus association was assigned to about 150 TCR beta chains.

This receptor was obtained from a woman between 18 and 29 years old in good health and CMV-seronegative. The chain couples TRBV2 to TRBJ2-7; no definite D call. Material for sequencing was PBMCs. The CDR3 is CASSEGWAYEQYF. As DNA, the CDR3 is TGTGCCAGCAGTGAAGGGTGGGCTTACGAGCAGTACTTC.